This T cell receptor beta chain was identified during a study of low-dose radiotherapy and immunotherapy resistance in tumors. Every donor was treated with nivolumab, ipilimumab, aspirin, low-dose cyclophosphamide and also low-dose radiotherapy. The V end was cut by 10 bases, the J end by 5 bases, with 17 bases between. The germline gives CDR1 MNHNS, CDR2 SASEGT. The CDR3 is made up of 13 amino acids. cDNA synthesis used a TRAV/TRBV-specific primer set for both chains. TCRs underwent about 20 PCR cycles of amplification with a constant-region primer and V-primer adapter. TCRdb redid the calling of the reads with MiXCR, one entry per CDR3 protein. This sample has about 12,000 distinct CDR3 sequences; 76% occur once, and the top ten carry 3.4%.

The chain uses TRBV6-1 and TRBJ1-1, with D maybe TRBD1 (6 bases). The sequence came from a human donor with advanced metastatic prostate, ovarian, gallbladder or colorectal cancer (not recorded which). This table probably holds off-target reads from a library built for another chain. CDR3 nucleotides: TGTGCCACCCCCTCGAGGGGGAAGACTGAAGCTTTCTTT. It codes for CATPSRGKTEAFF.